This T cell receptor (beta chain) was captured in a study of cytomegalovirus exposure and HLA in healthy donors. This clone was detected only a few times. Primers for the PCR totalled 60 Vbeta and 13 Jbeta. The data were produced by immunoSEQ multiplex PCR, yet TCRdb's version contains in-frame clones alone and is incomplete. The sample consists of about 150,000 clones, 80% of them appearing once. The sample was PBMCs. The receptor was derived from a man aged 30-40 years in good health and CMV-seropositive.

CDR3 loop: CASSSGAGSSYNEQFF. The CDR3 nucleotides read TGTGCCAGCAGCTCCGGAGCGGGAAGCTCCTACAATGAGCAGTTCTTC. This chain connects TRBV7-8 to TRBJ2-1, with 7 bases fitting TRBD2. V shed 4 bases and J 0 bases; nucleotides not matched to a gene: 6. CDR3 length: 16 residues. The germline CDR1 and CDR2 sequences are SGHVS and FQNEAQ.